The present TCR beta chain was sequenced within a study of T-cell memory formation after mild COVID-19. The CDR3 loop spans 10 amino acids. V was pared by 3 bases and J by 5 bases, with 4 bases between. Per germline, CDR1 DFQATT and CDR2 SNEGSKA (reference sequence). This clonotype was counted only a few times. Its antigen is still unknown. Study-level results: The authors did not confirm SARS-CoV-2 specificity of second-wave clones peaking day 37. Memory from before infection featured some responding clones, which suggests cross-reactive memory joined. Among CD4+ contracting clones, most were CM and EM, and CD8+ ones EMRA.

Amplification by 5'RACE using constant-segment primers produced TCR alpha and TCR beta cDNA libraries that carried sample barcodes and UMIs. TCRdb reprocessed the 5' RACE reads via MiXCR and lists one record per CDR3 protein. The data show about 160,000 distinct CDR3 sequences, with roughly 28% seen just once and around 12% held by the top ten. The TCR was taken from an adult woman who had mild COVID-19 (a few samples of this study predate the infection). Cell type and time point are not known. V gene TRBV20-1 combines with J gene TRBJ2-5; D ambiguous. The specimen sequenced was PBMCs or a T cell subset sorted from them (not recorded which). The CDR3 loop is CSARRETQYF. In DNA form, the CDR3 reads TGCAGTGCTAGGAGGGAGACCCAGTACTTC.